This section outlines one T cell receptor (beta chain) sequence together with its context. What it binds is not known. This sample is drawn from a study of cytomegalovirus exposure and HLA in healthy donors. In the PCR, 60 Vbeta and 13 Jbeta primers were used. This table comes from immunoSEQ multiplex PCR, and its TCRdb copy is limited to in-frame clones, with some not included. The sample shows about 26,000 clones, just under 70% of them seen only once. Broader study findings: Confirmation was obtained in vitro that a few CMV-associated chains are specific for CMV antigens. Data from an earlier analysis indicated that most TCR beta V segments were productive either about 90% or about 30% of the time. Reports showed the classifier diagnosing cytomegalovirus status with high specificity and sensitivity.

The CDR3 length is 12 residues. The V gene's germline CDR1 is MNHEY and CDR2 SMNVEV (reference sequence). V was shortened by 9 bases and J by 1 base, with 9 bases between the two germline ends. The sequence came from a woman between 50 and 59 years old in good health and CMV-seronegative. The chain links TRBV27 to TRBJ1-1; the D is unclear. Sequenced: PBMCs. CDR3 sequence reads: CASGGRNTEAFF. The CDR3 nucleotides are TGTGCCAGTGGTGGGAGGAACACTGAAGCTTTCTTT.